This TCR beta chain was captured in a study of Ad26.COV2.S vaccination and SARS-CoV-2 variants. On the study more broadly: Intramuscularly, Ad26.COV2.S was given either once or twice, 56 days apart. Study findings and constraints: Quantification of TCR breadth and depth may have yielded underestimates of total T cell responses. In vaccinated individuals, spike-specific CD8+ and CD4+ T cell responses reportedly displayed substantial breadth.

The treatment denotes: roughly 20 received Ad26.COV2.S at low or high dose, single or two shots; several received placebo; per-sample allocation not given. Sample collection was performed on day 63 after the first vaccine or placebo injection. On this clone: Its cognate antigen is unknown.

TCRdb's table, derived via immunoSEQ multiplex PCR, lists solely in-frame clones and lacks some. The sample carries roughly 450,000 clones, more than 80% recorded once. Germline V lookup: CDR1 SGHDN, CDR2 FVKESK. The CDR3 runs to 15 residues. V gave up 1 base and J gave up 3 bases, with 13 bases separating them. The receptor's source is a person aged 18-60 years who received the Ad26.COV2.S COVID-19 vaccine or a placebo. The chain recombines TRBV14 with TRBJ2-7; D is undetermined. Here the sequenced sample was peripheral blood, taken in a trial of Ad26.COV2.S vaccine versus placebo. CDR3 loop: CASSQGQEPLYEQYF. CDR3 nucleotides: TGTGCCAGCAGCCAAGGGCAGGAACCGCTCTACGAGCAGTACTTC.